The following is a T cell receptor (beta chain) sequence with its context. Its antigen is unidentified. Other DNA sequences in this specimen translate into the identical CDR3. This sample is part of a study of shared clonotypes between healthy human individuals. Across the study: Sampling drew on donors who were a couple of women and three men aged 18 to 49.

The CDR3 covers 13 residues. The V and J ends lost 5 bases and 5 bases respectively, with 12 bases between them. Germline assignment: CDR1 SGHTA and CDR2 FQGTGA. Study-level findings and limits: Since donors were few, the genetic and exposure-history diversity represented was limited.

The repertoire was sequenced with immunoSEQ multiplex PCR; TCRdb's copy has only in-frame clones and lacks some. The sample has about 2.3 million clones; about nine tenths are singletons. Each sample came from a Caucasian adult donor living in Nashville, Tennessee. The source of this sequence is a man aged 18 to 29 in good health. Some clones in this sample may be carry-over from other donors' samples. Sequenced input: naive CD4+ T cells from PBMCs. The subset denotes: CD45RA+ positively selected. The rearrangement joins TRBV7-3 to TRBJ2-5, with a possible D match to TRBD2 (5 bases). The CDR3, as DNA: TGTGCCAGCAGCATAGACCGAGGGGAGACCCAGTACTTC. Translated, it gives CASSIDRGETQYF.